Below, 8 T cell receptor beta chains from the same sample are listed, as sequenced in a study of T-cell reconstitution after alpha-beta-depleted transplantation in children. Molecular barcoding with unique molecular identifiers was used for the TCRbeta library. From the PCR reads, TCRdb called clonotypes with MiXCR, one entry per CDR3 protein. The repertoire holds 350,000 to 500,000 distinct CDR3 sequences, with around two fifths as singletons. The source material was PBMCs, sampled before TCRalphabeta/CD19-depleted stem cell transplant. The receptors shown here come from a girl aged 2-10 years with aplastic anemia, due to receive a stem cell transplant.

This clonotype turned up a few times. This chain joins TRBV18 and TRBJ2-1; TRBD1 agrees at 7 bases. The junction had 8 bases not matched to a gene; V was cut back by 3 bases and J by 6 bases. Germline V CDR1 and CDR2: KGHSH, LQKENI. CDR3 size: 15 residues. The CDR3 spells CASSPSTGRANEQFF. The DNA for the CDR3 is TGTGCCAGCTCACCCTCGACAGGGCGGGCCAATGAGCAGTTCTTC.

The table lists this clonotype with a few counts. The V gene is TRBV4-1, the J gene TRBJ2-3, with D maybe TRBD2 (7 bases). CDR1 is MGHRA, CDR2 YSYEKL, per germline. V was shortened by 4 bases and J by 1 base, with 18 bases between the two germline ends. This CDR3 is built from 17 residues. DNA of the CDR3: TGCGCCAGCAGCCCCCAACCAGGGGCGGGAGGCACAGATACGCAGTATTTT. Its translation is CASSPQPGAGGTDTQYF.

This clonotype was seen ten or more times. CDR3 in DNA: TGTGCCAGCAGTTTCAGGGGGGCTGGAGGCTATGGCTACACCTTC. Translated, it gives CASSFRGAGGYGYTF. V gene TRBV12-3 or TRBV12-4 combines with J gene TRBJ1-2, with 7 positions matching TRBD1. V trimming: 3 bases; J trimming: 4 bases; junction bases outside the gene matches: 8. The CDR3 is 15 amino acids.

The table lists this clonotype with many counts. The junction does not match germline at one end; this may be a read error. The chain joins TRBV12-3 or TRBV12-4 to TRBJ2-7; 10 bases fit TRBD2. The length of the CDR3 is 14 residues. CDR3 protein: CASSLAGESYEQYF. The DNA for the CDR3 is TGTGCCAGCAGTCTAGCGGGAGAAAGCTACGAGCAGTACTTC.

This clonotype was picked up one time. This rearrangement joins TRBV29-1 to TRBJ2-3, with D possibly TRBD2 on 6 matching bases. The ends were cut back, 0 bases at V and 3 bases at J, with 22 bases in the middle. The CDR3 extends over 18 amino acids. Per the germline V gene, CDR1 is SQVTM and CDR2 is ANQGSEA. The CDR3 DNA reads TGCAGCGTTGAAGACCATAAGGTTCTAGCGCTCAGGACAGATACGCAGTATTTT. This encodes CSVEDHKVLALRTDTQYF.

This clonotype was seen at least ten times. This sequence joins TRBV29-1 and TRBJ2-2, with 10 bases fitting TRBD1. CDR1 is SQVTM, CDR2 ANQGSEA, per germline. This CDR3 has 15 residues. Trimming removed 3 bases from V and 6 bases from J; junction bases left unmatched: 7. Written as DNA, the CDR3 is TGCAGCGTTGACGGGACAGGGGCGTCGGCCGGGGAGCTGTTTTTT. As protein: CSVDGTGASAGELFF.

The sample holds a few counts of this clonotype. The rearrangement uses TRBV6-1 and TRBJ2-3; 7 bases agree with TRBD1. V gave up 4 bases and J gave up 0 bases; unmatched junction bases: 4. Per the germline V gene, CDR1 is MNHNS and CDR2 is SASEGT. The CDR3 consists of 15 residues. CDR3 amino acids: CASSGQGRSTDTQYF. Here the CDR3 DNA reads TGTGCCAGCAGTGGACAGGGCCGGAGCACAGATACGCAGTATTTT.

This chain links TRBV6-6 with TRBJ1-3; D remains ambiguous. In germline, CDR1 is MNHNY, CDR2 SVGAGI (reference sequence). The CDR3 has 11 residues. The V gene lost 10 bases and the J gene lost 4 bases, with 8 bases spanning the gap. Here the CDR3 DNA reads TGTGCCACCTCGCACGGAAACACCATATATTTT. This encodes CATSHGNTIYF.